A selection of T cell receptor beta chains follows, all from one sample in a study of blood T cell repertoires in COVID-19. Method: immunoSEQ multiplex PCR; TCRdb's copy keeps in-frame clones and lacks some. Of under 250,000 clones detected, roughly 90% appear once; the ten largest clones hold about 2.5%. Material: PBMCs or T cells enriched from blood (not recorded which). The source of these receptors is a woman aged 25 to 39 with acute COVID-19. Both conserved end residues are part of each CDR3. A D gene is named only where the DNA matches it firmly.

v_call	j_call	d_call	cdr3_nt	cdr3_aa
TRBV7-5	TRBJ1-2	NA	TGTGCCAGTCCCGAAGGAGGCGATGGCTACACCTTC	CASPEGGDGYTF
TRBV7-2	TRBJ2-7	NA	TGTGCCAGCAGCTTAATTCTTGACGGACTATCCTACGAGCAGTACTTC	CASSLILDGLSYEQYF
TRBV6-5	TRBJ2-5	NA	TGTGCCAGCAGTCGACTCCGGTACCAAGAGACCCAGTACTTC	CASSRLRYQETQYF
TRBV19	TRBJ2-4	NA	TGTGCCAGTAGTTCAAGGGGTAGGGTCAAAAACATTCAGTACTTC	CASSSRGRVKNIQYF
TRBV6-5	TRBJ1-2	TRBD1	TGTGCCAGCAGTCCGACAGGGGATGGCTACACCTTC	CASSPTGDGYTF
TRBV15	TRBJ1-5	NA	TGTGCCACCAGCAGAGATCAAAATCAGCCCCAGCATTTT	CATSRDQNQPQHF
TRBV7-9	TRBJ1-1	TRBD1	TGTGCCAGCAGCTTAGAGGGGGCAAAAGCTTTCTTT	CASSLEGAKAFF
TRBV12-3/TRBV12-4	TRBJ2-5	NA	TGTGCCAGCAGTTTCACGGGAGAGACCCAGTACTTC	CASSFTGETQYF
TRBV6-2/TRBV6-3	TRBJ1-2	NA	TGTGCCAGCAGCCTCCAGGGAACCGCTAACTATGGCTACACCTTC	CASSLQGTANYGYTF
TRBV6-6	TRBJ1-2	TRBD1	TGTGCCAGCAGTCCACCGGGACAGGGCAACTATGGCTACACCTTC	CASSPPGQGNYGYTF